This entry lists 20 T cell receptor beta chains sequenced from one sample in a study of radiation and T cells in renal cell carcinoma. Profiled with immunoSEQ multiplex PCR; TCRdb holds only in-frame clones, not every one. The data hold approximately 140,000 clones, with around 89% observed a single time. Time point denoted: baseline pretreatment blood. The treatment is: 15 Gy SBRT to primary tumor, nephrectomy 4 weeks later. This specimen was blood, taken from a patient whose treatment included radiotherapy and nephrectomy. These receptors originate from a woman between 65 and 79 years old with renal cell carcinoma.

V gene TRBV6-1 combines with J gene TRBJ2-3; 11 bases align to TRBD2. CDR1 and CDR2 from the germline V gene are MNHNS and SASEGT. V gave up 6 bases and J gave up 0 bases; unmatched junction bases: 11. This CDR3 region has 18 residues. The CDR3 DNA reads TGTGCCAGCAGCGAAACCCTAGCGGGGGGCACTAGCACAGATACGCAGTATTTT. Protein product: CASSETLAGGTSTDTQYF.

J is TRBJ2-1 and V is TRBV9; D remains unclear. The germline V gene has CDR1 SGDLS and CDR2 YYNGEE. V lost 4 bases and J 6 bases, leaving 11 bases between the germline ends. This CDR3 has 13 residues. The CDR3, as DNA: TGTGCCAGCAGCCCGACGACGGCCAATGAGCAGTTCTTC. Translation: CASSPTTANEQFF.

The chain has TRBV11-3 and TRBJ2-3; TRBD2 agrees at 14 bases. This CDR3 spans 15 amino acids. CDR1 is SGHNT and CDR2 is YENEEA in the germline V gene. V lost 1 base and J lost 10; bases outside the gene matches: 4. The CDR3 DNA reads as TGTGCCAGCAGCTTAGGACTAGCGGGGGGGCGTGCGCAGTATTTT. Encoded protein: CASSLGLAGGRAQYF.

This sequence joins TRBV6-5 and TRBJ2-1; a weak D match, TRBD1 (6 bases). CDR1 is MNHEY and CDR2 is SVGAGI in the germline V gene. This CDR3 has 13 residues. The V and J ends lost 6 bases and 1 base respectively, with 7 bases between them. The DNA of the CDR3 is TGTGCCAGCAGACAGGGATCCTACAATGAGCAGTTCTTC. Its protein is CASRQGSYNEQFF.

The genes are TRBV6-5 and TRBJ1-1; 7 nucleotides match TRBD1. The germline CDR1 and CDR2 sequences are MNHEY and SVGAGI. V was clipped by 2 bases and J by 5 bases; unmatched bases: 2. This CDR3 has 13 residues. CDR3 residues: CASSYIRGTEAFF. The CDR3 nucleotides read TGTGCCAGCAGTTACATCAGGGGGACTGAAGCTTTCTTT.

The chain uses TRBV6-1 and TRBJ1-5, with 9 nucleotides matching TRBD1. CDR3 length: 16 amino acids. Looked up from germline, CDR1 is MNHNS and CDR2 is SASEGT. Losses at the gene ends were 4 bases for V and 1 base for J; bases not matched to a gene: 5. The CDR3 DNA reads TGTGCCAGCAGTGGACAGGGGGATGGGAGCAATCAGCCCCAGCATTTT. Amino acids: CASSGQGDGSNQPQHF.

This chain connects TRBV5-6 to TRBJ2-3; 12 bases match TRBD2. This CDR3 is built from 16 residues. The V gene's germline CDR1 is SGHDT and CDR2 YYEEEE. After removal of 4 bases from V and 0 bases from J, the junction contained 3 bases not matched to a gene. The CDR3 coding sequence is TGTGCCAGCAGCCAAACTAGCGGGGGGAGCACAGATACGCAGTATTTT. Amino acids: CASSQTSGGSTDTQYF.

In its sample, this clone was seen a few times. This chain connects TRBV5-1 to TRBJ1-3; no clear D gene. Trimming stripped 0 bases from V and 0 bases from J, with 13 bases between. The V gene's germline CDR1 is SGHRS and CDR2 YFSETQ. There are 17 residues in the CDR3. CDR3 nucleotide sequence: TGCGCCAGCAGCTTGGCCACTGGACTGATCTCTGGAAACACCATATATTTT. Amino acid sequence: CASSLATGLISGNTIYF.

CDR3: CASSSGQGGTQYF. The DNA of the CDR3 is TGTGCCAGCAGTTCGGGACAGGGGGGGACCCAGTACTTC. The chain uses TRBV7-8 and TRBJ2-5, with TRBD1 matching 11 bases. J lost 7 bases, V lost 6 bases, and 4 bases had no gene match. CDR1 SGHVS and CDR2 FQNEAQ come from the germline V gene. This CDR3 is built from 13 residues.

The genes are TRBV4-1 and TRBJ1-1; no firm D call. Germline V CDR1 and CDR2: MGHRA, YSYEKL. The V and J ends lost 0 bases and 8 bases respectively, with 16 bases between them. The CDR3 totals 15 residues. CDR3 bases: TGCGCCAGCAGCCAAGAAGTAGCACGGCCGAAGGAAGCTTTCTTT. Translation: CASSQEVARPKEAFF.

The chain uses TRBV7-3 and TRBJ2-2; D gene ambiguous. Deletions cut 5 bases from V and 5 bases from J, with 12 bases between. The CDR3 has 14 amino acids. CDR1 SGHTA and CDR2 FQGTGA come from the germline V gene. CDR3 region: CASSPQYGTGELFF. DNA of the CDR3: TGTGCCAGCAGCCCCCAATATGGGACCGGGGAGCTGTTTTTT.

Concerning this clone itself: This same CDR3 is encoded by further DNA sequences in the sample. The gene calls are TRBV6-1 and TRBJ1-5; TRBD1 matches 7 bases. V shed 5 bases, J shed 7 bases, and the junction held 5 bases outside the gene matches. CDR1 is MNHNS, CDR2 SASEGT, per germline. The CDR3 is made up of 13 amino acids. The CDR3 here is CASSLTGRQPQHF. The CDR3 coding sequence is TGTGCCAGCAGTTTGACAGGGAGACAGCCCCAGCATTTT.

The chain is built from TRBV11-2 and TRBJ1-1, with 10 bases identical to TRBD1. V lost 6 bases to trimming and J lost 7 bases; unmatched junction nucleotides: 5. The length of the CDR3 is 13 residues. The germline gives CDR1 SGHAT, CDR2 FQNNGV. CDR3 nucleotide sequence: TGTGCCAGCAGGCAGACAGGGGGCATTGAAGCTTTCTTT. Residues: CASRQTGGIEAFF.

The chain employs TRBV18 and TRBJ2-7; D possibly corresponds to TRBD1 (6 bases). Germline CDR1 is KGHSH and CDR2 is LQKENI. V was pared by 8 bases and J by 1 base, with 12 bases between. The CDR3 sequence is 13 residues long. The CDR3 region is CASATGDSYEQYF. CDR3 nucleotide sequence: TGTGCCAGCGCGACAGGCGATTCCTACGAGCAGTACTTC.

The genes are TRBV5-6 and TRBJ1-2; unclear D gene. The CDR3 contains 15 residues. Trimming stripped 4 bases from V and 2 bases from J, with 15 bases between. Looked up from germline, CDR1 is SGHDT and CDR2 is YYEEEE. CDR3 nucleotide sequence: TGTGCCAGCAGCGCAGCGGGCCGGAAAAACTATGGCTACACCTTC. This encodes CASSAAGRKNYGYTF.

The genes are TRBV9 and TRBJ2-1; 7 nucleotides line up with TRBD1. CDR1 SGDLS and CDR2 YYNGEE come from the germline V gene. The CDR3 runs to 15 residues. With 0 bases clipped from V and 4 bases from J, the junction kept 4 bases outside the gene matches. As DNA, the CDR3 is TGTGCCAGCAGCGTAGCAGGACAGGAATACAATGAGCAGTTCTTC. Translated: CASSVAGQEYNEQFF.

The chain employs TRBV7-6 and TRBJ2-7; D is perhaps TRBD1 or TRBD2 (5 bases each). Trimming stripped 3 bases from V and 6 bases from J, with 15 bases between. This CDR3 has 14 residues. Germline V gene lookup returns CDR1 SGHVS and CDR2 FNYEAQ. CDR3 sequence: CASSFQPGTGEQYF. CDR3 DNA sequence: TGTGCCAGCAGCTTCCAACCAGGGACCGGCGAGCAGTACTTC.

The J gene is TRBJ2-5, the V gene TRBV6-1; D is perhaps TRBD1 or TRBD2 (6 bases each). The ends were cut back, 6 bases at V and 4 bases at J, with 12 bases in the middle. The CDR3 contains 13 residues. Germline V gene sequence: CDR1 MNHNS, CDR2 SASEGT. The CDR3 coding sequence is TGTGCCAGCAGGCTTGGGGGGCCAGAGACCCAGTACTTC. Translated, it gives CASRLGGPETQYF.

This sequence joins TRBV10-3 and TRBJ1-4; 8 bases align to TRBD1. CDR3 size: 15 residues. V lost 0 bases and J lost 6; bases outside the gene matches: 3. Germline CDR1 is ENHRY and CDR2 is SYGVKD. CDR3 amino acids: CAISESTGAHEKLFF. The CDR3 DNA reads TGTGCCATCAGTGAGTCGACAGGGGCGCATGAAAAACTGTTTTTT.

The J gene is TRBJ2-3, the V gene TRBV7-8; either TRBD1 or TRBD2 may supply D (6 bases each). The germline V gene has CDR1 SGHVS and CDR2 FQNEAQ. This CDR3 is built from 15 residues. V gave up 1 base and J gave up 3 bases, with 11 bases separating them. CDR3 sequence reads: CASSLVGAGTDTQYF. The DNA of the CDR3 is TGTGCCAGCAGCTTAGTGGGGGCGGGAACAGATACGCAGTATTTT.